The 21 T cell receptor beta chains below come from one sample, sequenced in a study of cytomegalovirus exposure and HLA in healthy donors. Both 60 Vbeta primers and 13 Jbeta primers went into the PCR. Assay: immunoSEQ multiplex PCR; the TCRdb copy retains only in-frame clones and omits some. Of 150,000 to 250,000 clones listed, 70% to 80% are singletons. The sample comprised PBMCs. These receptors came from a girl aged 10 to 17 in good health and CMV-seropositive.

The chain has TRBV7-8 and TRBJ2-3, with 10 positions matching TRBD2. Germline V gives CDR1 SGHVS, CDR2 FQNEAQ. The CDR3 is made up of 18 amino acids. With 1 base clipped from V and 2 bases from J, the junction kept 9 bases outside the gene matches. CDR3 in amino acids: CASSLGKDSGGTTDTQYF. The CDR3 DNA follows: TGTGCCAGCAGCTTAGGAAAGGATAGCGGGGGGACCACAGATACGCAGTATTTT.

The rearrangement joins TRBV9 to TRBJ2-3, with 7 bases aligning to TRBD2. The CDR3 length is 15 residues. Trimming cost V 3 bases and J 4 bases; bases outside gene matches: 8. Germline lookup yields CDR1 SGDLS and CDR2 YYNGEE. The CDR3 reads CASSAGLERPDTQYF. The CDR3 DNA reads as TGTGCCAGCAGCGCTGGACTAGAGCGTCCAGATACGCAGTATTTT.

The chain links TRBV7-2 to TRBJ1-5, with a tentative D call TRBD1 (5 bases). The germline V and J ends were trimmed by 2 bases and 6 bases, with 5 bases remaining between them. CDR1 is SGHTA, CDR2 FQGNSA, per germline. This CDR3 comprises 12 residues. In DNA, the CDR3 is TGTGCCAGCAGCTTAAGGGGTCAGCCCCAGCATTTT. Its protein is CASSLRGQPQHF.

This clone was picked up a small number of times. V is TRBV14 and J is TRBJ2-1; perhaps TRBD1 as D (5 bases). CDR3 size: 16 residues. From germline, CDR1 is SGHDN and CDR2 FVKESK. V gave up 0 bases and J gave up 7 bases, with 16 bases separating them. CDR3 DNA sequence: TGTGCCAGCAGCCAAGATGGGGCAGGGTGGGTAAATGAGCAGTTCTTC. It translates to CASSQDGAGWVNEQFF. Together with reference TRBV14 and TRBJ2-1, the CDR3 gives the full variable domain: EAGVTQFPSHSVIEKGQTVTLRCDPISGHDNLYWYRRVMGKEIKFLLHFVKESKQDESGMPNNRFLAERTGGTYSTLKVQPAELEDSGVYFCASSQDGAGWVNEQFFGPGTRLTVL.

This clone has more than one count but fewer than ten. CDR3 nucleotides: TGTGCCAGCAGCTTTGACAGGTTGAGCAATCAGCCCCAGCATTTT. This gives the protein CASSFDRLSNQPQHF. The rearrangement uses TRBV7-2 and TRBJ1-5; the D gene is possibly TRBD1 (6 bases). Per the germline V gene, CDR1 is SGHTA and CDR2 is FQGNSA. V was clipped by 3 bases and J by 1 base, with 10 bases between them. CDR3 size: 15 residues.

The V call is TRBV20-1, the J call TRBJ2-5, with unresolved D. The CDR3 has 10 residues. CDR1 is DFQATT and CDR2 is SNEGSKA in the germline V gene (reference sequence). V was shortened by 4 bases and J by 3 bases, with 3 bases between the two germline ends. The CDR3 here is CSAIEETQYF. CDR3 bases: TGCAGTGCTATAGAAGAGACCCAGTACTTC.

This chain connects TRBV15 to TRBJ1-1; TRBD1 matches 7 bases. Germline lookup yields CDR1 LNHNV and CDR2 YYDKDF (reference sequence). After removal of 0 bases from V and 0 bases from J, the junction contained 1 base not matched to a gene. The CDR3 sequence is 15 residues long. DNA for the CDR3: TGTGCCACCAGCAGAGACAGGGGGATGAACACTGAAGCTTTCTTT. This codes for CATSRDRGMNTEAFF.

The chain employs TRBV6-1 and TRBJ2-5; possible D gene TRBD2, 6 bases. The germline CDR1 and CDR2 sequences are MNHNS and SASEGT. The CDR3 extends over 12 amino acids. Between the trimmed V and J ends, which lost 5 bases and 6 bases, there was a span of 10 bases. The CDR3 DNA reads TGTGCCAGCAGTTTGGACTACAAGACCCAGTACTTC. It is translated as CASSLDYKTQYF.

V usage is TRBV6-1 and J usage is TRBJ2-3; 14 positions agree with TRBD2. The germline V gene has CDR1 MNHNS and CDR2 SASEGT. The CDR3 has 19 residues. V lost 0 bases to trimming and J lost 2 bases; unmatched junction nucleotides: 7. The CDR3 region is CASSEASGTSGGSTDTQYF. The CDR3 DNA sequence: TGTGCCAGCAGTGAAGCCTCCGGGACTAGCGGGGGCTCCACAGATACGCAGTATTTT.

This sequence joins TRBV6-1 and TRBJ2-1; 10 nucleotides agree with TRBD1. V was clipped by 6 bases and J by 7 bases; unmatched bases: 6. The CDR3 consists of 14 residues. The germline V gene encodes CDR1 MNHNS and CDR2 SASEGT. In DNA, the CDR3 is TGTGCCAGCAGGTTGACAGGGGGCAAGAATGAGCAGTTCTTC. It encodes CASRLTGGKNEQFF.

This clone was picked up a small number of times. The chain joins TRBV6-5 to TRBJ1-3, with 8 bases that match TRBD1. Germline V CDR1 and CDR2: MNHEY, SVGAGI. The CDR3 is 15 residues long. Trimming cost V 7 bases and J 3 bases; bases outside gene matches: 8. This CDR3 reads CASIAGGASGNTIYF. CDR3 nucleotides: TGTGCCAGCATCGCAGGGGGCGCGAGTGGAAACACCATATATTTT.

The rearrangement joins TRBV9 to TRBJ2-7; D is perhaps TRBD1 (6 bases). The germline V gene has CDR1 SGDLS and CDR2 YYNGEE. V dropped 0 bases and J dropped 2 bases, with 12 bases sitting between them. This CDR3 spans 15 amino acids. CDR3 amino acids: CASSVGGGPPYEQYF. The DNA of the CDR3 is TGTGCCAGCAGCGTAGGAGGGGGACCCCCCTACGAGCAGTACTTC.

The J gene is TRBJ2-7, the V gene TRBV28; D unresolved. This CDR3 spans 13 amino acids. Trimming cost V 2 bases and J 3 bases, with 8 bases left between them. Germline values: CDR1 MDHEN, CDR2 SYDVKM. The CDR3 region is CASSLGQYYEQYF. CDR3 DNA sequence: TGTGCCAGCAGTTTAGGGCAGTACTACGAGCAGTACTTC.

The rearrangement links TRBV2 to TRBJ2-1, with TRBD1 matching over 11 bases. V shed 9 bases and J 8 bases; nucleotides not matched to a gene: 6. CDR1 and CDR2 from the germline V gene are SNHLY and FYNNEI. This CDR3 region has 13 residues. CDR3 in amino acids: CASRTGGSDEQFF. For the CDR3, the DNA is TGTGCCAGTCGGACAGGGGGCAGCGATGAGCAGTTCTTC.

This clone was detected once. The rearrangement uses TRBV9 and TRBJ2-5; D might be TRBD2 (7 bases). Germline lookup yields CDR1 SGDLS and CDR2 YYNGEE. The V end was cut by 3 bases, the J end by 2 bases, with 14 bases between. The CDR3 is made up of 15 amino acids. CDR3 region: CASSAGGPTQETQYF. The CDR3 region has the DNA TGTGCCAGCAGCGCCGGGGGGCCAACTCAAGAGACCCAGTACTTC.

The chain joins TRBV30 to TRBJ1-1, with D possibly TRBD1 on 5 matching bases. CDR1 is GTSNPN, CDR2 SVGIG, per germline (reference sequence). This CDR3 has 13 residues. Between the trimmed V and J ends, which lost 0 bases and 2 bases, there was a span of 7 bases. The CDR3 spells CAWSVRTNTEAFF. In DNA, the CDR3 is TGTGCCTGGAGTGTACGGACAAACACTGAAGCTTTCTTT.

The gene calls are TRBV27 and TRBJ1-4; D unclear. Trimming took off 5 bases at V and 3 bases at J, with 28 bases between the two ends. Germline V gene data show CDR1 as MNHEY and CDR2 as SMNVEV (reference sequence). CDR3 length: 20 residues. The CDR3 here is CASSPTSLREARASNEKLFF. The CDR3 bases are TGTGCCAGCAGTCCCACCTCCCTCCGGGAGGCCCGGGCTTCTAATGAAAAACTGTTTTTT.

CDR3 in amino acids: CASSSGQANNYEQYF. The CDR3 nucleotides read TGTGCCAGCAGTAGCGGACAGGCAAACAACTACGAGCAGTACTTC. V is TRBV6-1 and J is TRBJ2-7, with TRBD1 matching over 7 bases. CDR1 and CDR2 from the germline V gene are MNHNS and SASEGT. The CDR3 covers 15 residues. The V segment lost 5 bases and the J segment 3 bases; nucleotides outside the gene matches: 10.

The CDR3 sequence is CASSADNSYEQYF. DNA for the CDR3: TGTGCCAGCAGCGCGGACAACTCCTACGAGCAGTACTTC. The chain recombines TRBV7-9 with TRBJ2-7; a weak D match, TRBD1 (5 bases). The CDR3 covers 13 residues. Germline CDR1 is SEHNR and CDR2 is FQNEAQ (reference sequence). V was pared by 5 bases and J by 0 bases, with 8 bases between.

V and J are TRBV15 and TRBJ1-1; D unresolved. Per the germline V gene, CDR1 is LNHNV and CDR2 is YYDKDF (reference sequence). With 3 bases removed from V and 5 bases from J, the gap between germline ends came to 16 bases. The CDR3 is 15 amino acids. The CDR3 sequence: CATSSFGRGRTEAFF. DNA of the CDR3: TGTGCCACCAGCAGCTTCGGACGTGGGAGGACTGAAGCTTTCTTT.

The chain links TRBV6-1 to TRBJ1-2; D possibly corresponds to TRBD1 (5 bases). The germline V and J ends were trimmed by 0 bases and 6 bases, with 11 bases remaining between them. The CDR3 runs to 14 residues. From germline, CDR1 is MNHNS and CDR2 SASEGT. The CDR3 nucleotides read TGTGCCAGCAGTGAAGCCGGGCAGGGTAATGGCTACACCTTC. It is translated as CASSEAGQGNGYTF.